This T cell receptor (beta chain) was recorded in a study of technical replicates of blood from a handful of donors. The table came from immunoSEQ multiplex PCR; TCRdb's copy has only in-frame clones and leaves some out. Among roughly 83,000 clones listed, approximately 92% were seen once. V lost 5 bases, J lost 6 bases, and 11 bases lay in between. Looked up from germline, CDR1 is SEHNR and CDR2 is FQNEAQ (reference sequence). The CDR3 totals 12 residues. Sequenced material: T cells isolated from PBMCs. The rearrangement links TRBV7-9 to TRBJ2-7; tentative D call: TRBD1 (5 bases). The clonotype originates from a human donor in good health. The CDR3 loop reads CASSGGAFEQYF. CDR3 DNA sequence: TGTGCCAGCAGCGGTGGGGCGTTCGAGCAGTACTTC. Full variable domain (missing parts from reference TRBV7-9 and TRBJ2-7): DTGVSQNPRHKITKRGQNVTFRCDPISEHNRLYWYRQTLGQGPEFLTYFQNEAQLEKSRLLSDRFSAERPKGSFSTLEIQRTEQGDSAMYLCASSGGAFEQYFGPGTRLTVT.